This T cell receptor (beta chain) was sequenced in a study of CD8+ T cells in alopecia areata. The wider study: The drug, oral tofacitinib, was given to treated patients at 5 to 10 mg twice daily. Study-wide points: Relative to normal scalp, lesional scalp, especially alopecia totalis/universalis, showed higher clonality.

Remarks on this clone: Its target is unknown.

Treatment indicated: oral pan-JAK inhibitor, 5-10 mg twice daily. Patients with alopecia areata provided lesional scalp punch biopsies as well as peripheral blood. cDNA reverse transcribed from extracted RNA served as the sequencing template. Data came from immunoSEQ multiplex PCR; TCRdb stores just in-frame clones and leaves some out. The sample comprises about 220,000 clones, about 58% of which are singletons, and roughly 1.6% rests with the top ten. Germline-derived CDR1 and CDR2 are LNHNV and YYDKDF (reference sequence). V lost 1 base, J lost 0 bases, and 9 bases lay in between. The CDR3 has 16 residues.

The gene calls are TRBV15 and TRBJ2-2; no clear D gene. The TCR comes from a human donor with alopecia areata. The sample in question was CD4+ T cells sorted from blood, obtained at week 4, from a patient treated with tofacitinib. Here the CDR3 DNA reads TGTGCCACCAGCAGAGTCAAAGGGCCGAACACCGGGGAGCTGTTTTTT. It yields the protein CATSRVKGPNTGELFF.